A selection of T cell receptor beta chains follows, all from one sample in a study of cytomegalovirus exposure and HLA in healthy donors. Here immunoSEQ multiplex PCR was the method, and the copy in TCRdb shows in-frame clones only, minus some. The table records 85,000 to 100,000 clones, about two thirds of them present only once. The specimen sequenced was PBMCs. These TCRs come from a human donor in good health. Both conserved end residues are part of each CDR3. A D gene is named only where the DNA matches it firmly. Not all rows give a size; the values are once, few, many and, for expanded clones, a class.

d_call: TRBD1
v_call: TRBV2
clone_size: -
j_call: TRBJ1-6
cdr3_aa: CASSGDRHSPLHF
cdr3_nt: TGTGCCAGCAGCGGGGACAGACATTCACCCCTCCACTTT

d_call: TRBD1
v_call: TRBV7-2
clone_size: few
j_call: TRBJ1-2
cdr3_aa: CASSLVGRGPYGYTF
cdr3_nt: TGTGCCAGCAGCCTCGTCGGCAGGGGGCCCTATGGCTACACCTTC

d_call: -
v_call: TRBV30
clone_size: -
j_call: TRBJ1-2
cdr3_aa: CAWSGGAAIPGYTF
cdr3_nt: TGTGCCTGGAGTGGTGGGGCCGCTATCCCTGGCTACACCTTC

d_call: TRBD1
v_call: TRBV5-6
clone_size: -
j_call: TRBJ2-5
cdr3_aa: CASSSLQGAETQYF
cdr3_nt: TGTGCCAGCAGCTCACTGCAGGGGGCAGAGACCCAGTACTTC

d_call: -
v_call: TRBV7-3
clone_size: few
j_call: TRBJ2-7
cdr3_aa: CASSLTSISEQYF
cdr3_nt: TGTGCCAGCAGCTTAACATCTATTAGCGAGCAGTACTTC

d_call: -
v_call: TRBV5-1
clone_size: -
j_call: TRBJ2-3
cdr3_aa: CASTRIAGELYF
cdr3_nt: TGCGCCTCAACCCGTATCGCAGGGGAGTTGTATTTT

d_call: -
v_call: TRBV4-1
clone_size: -
j_call: TRBJ2-7
cdr3_aa: CASSQTGFPYEQYF
cdr3_nt: TGCGCCAGCAGCCAAACAGGGTTTCCCTACGAGCAGTACTTC

d_call: TRBD2
v_call: TRBV19
clone_size: -
j_call: TRBJ2-5
cdr3_aa: CASSYAGGFQETQYF
cdr3_nt: TGTGCCAGTAGTTATGCGGGGGGCTTCCAAGAGACCCAGTACTTC

d_call: TRBD1
v_call: TRBV4-3
clone_size: -
j_call: TRBJ2-3
cdr3_aa: CASSQDIRRGVTQGADTQYF
cdr3_nt: TGCGCCAGCAGCCAAGATATCCGACGGGGTGTGACCCAGGGGGCAGATACGCAGTATTTT

d_call: TRBD1
v_call: TRBV18
clone_size: -
j_call: TRBJ1-2
cdr3_aa: CASSPYTTTGRFGGYTF
cdr3_nt: TGTGCCAGCTCACCCTACACTACGACAGGGAGATTCGGCGGCTACACCTTC

d_call: -
v_call: TRBV10-3
clone_size: -
j_call: TRBJ2-6
cdr3_aa: CAISEFTRQGTRRGTSGANVLTF
cdr3_nt: TGTGCCATCAGTGAGTTTACTCGACAGGGAACTCGCCGCGGGACCTCTGGGGCCAACGTCCTGACTTTC

d_call: -
v_call: TRBV29-1
clone_size: few
j_call: TRBJ1-1
cdr3_aa: CSVVEGVTEAFF
cdr3_nt: TGCAGCGTTGTTGAAGGGGTCACTGAAGCTTTCTTT

d_call: TRBD1
v_call: TRBV29-1
clone_size: -
j_call: TRBJ2-7
cdr3_aa: CSVGDRQGSYEQYF
cdr3_nt: TGCAGCGTGGGGGATCGACAGGGTTCCTACGAGCAGTACTTC

d_call: TRBD2
v_call: TRBV9
clone_size: -
j_call: TRBJ2-2
cdr3_aa: CASSPRLRGDTGELFF
cdr3_nt: TGTGCCAGCAGCCCACGTTTGCGGGGGGACACCGGGGAGCTGTTTTTT

d_call: -
v_call: TRBV7-9
clone_size: -
j_call: TRBJ2-6
cdr3_aa: CASSLMHRLSSGANVLTF
cdr3_nt: TGTGCCAGCAGCTTAATGCACAGGCTATCCTCTGGGGCCAACGTCCTGACTTTC

d_call: -
v_call: TRBV2
clone_size: few
j_call: TRBJ2-3
cdr3_aa: CARSRSVTDATTQYF
cdr3_nt: TGTGCCAGATCCCGGTCGGTGACAGACGCTACTACGCAGTATTTT

d_call: -
v_call: TRBV6-6
clone_size: -
j_call: TRBJ2-7
cdr3_aa: CASSFGETYEQYF
cdr3_nt: TGTGCCAGCAGTTTCGGAGAGACCTACGAGCAGTACTTC

d_call: TRBD1
v_call: TRBV5-5
clone_size: once
j_call: TRBJ2-7
cdr3_aa: CASSPGVGTGSYEQYF
cdr3_nt: TGTGCCAGCAGCCCGGGTGTGGGGACAGGTTCCTACGAGCAGTACTTC

d_call: -
v_call: TRBV21-1
clone_size: -
j_call: TRBJ2-7
cdr3_aa: CASNPGTGAHEQYF
cdr3_nt: TGTGCCAGCAACCCCGGGACAGGGGCCCACGAGCAGTACTTC

d_call: TRBD1
v_call: TRBV7-2
clone_size: -
j_call: TRBJ1-3
cdr3_aa: CASSLGPGQPNTIYF
cdr3_nt: TGTGCCAGCAGCTTAGGACCGGGACAGCCAAACACCATATATTTT

d_call: -
v_call: TRBV29-1
clone_size: -
j_call: TRBJ1-3
cdr3_aa: CSVDRGGTIYF
cdr3_nt: TGCAGCGTTGACAGGGGCGGCACCATATATTTT

d_call: TRBD1
v_call: TRBV7-8
clone_size: -
j_call: TRBJ2-7
cdr3_aa: CASSYGTGPYEQYF
cdr3_nt: TGTGCCAGCAGCTACGGGACAGGGCCCTACGAGCAGTACTTC

d_call: -
v_call: TRBV11-3
clone_size: -
j_call: TRBJ2-7
cdr3_aa: CASSFSAGDIYEQYF
cdr3_nt: TGTGCCAGCAGCTTCTCTGCGGGGGACATCTACGAGCAGTACTTC

d_call: -
v_call: TRBV5-1
clone_size: -
j_call: TRBJ2-5
cdr3_aa: CASSSRGTEETQYF
cdr3_nt: TGCGCCAGCAGCTCCCGGGGTACTGAAGAGACCCAGTACTTC